This note documents a single T cell receptor (beta chain) sequence. Its target is unknown. Trimming left V 3 bases short and J 5 bases short, with 13 bases between. The CDR3 length is 13 residues. Germline assignment: CDR1 DFQATT and CDR2 SNEGSKA (reference sequence). The sample is drawn from a study of T cell repertoires in aging, cancer and after chemotherapy. Study background: Chronic lymphocytic leukemia patients on fludarabine- or bendamustine-based regimens gave paired samples before and after chemotherapy. Approximately 10 million TCR reads were in the whole dataset.

Findings and limits, study-wide: Median generation probability rose over the chemotherapy interval in each cancer cohort, suggesting rebound thymic output. Lymphoid organ infiltration in hematological cancer patients may impair thymic emigration or peripheral T cell expansion.

Rearranged V-D-J TRB sequences were amplified with a mixed TRB-A/B primer pool. TCRdb independently ran MiXCR on the multiplex PCR reads; one entry per CDR3 protein. The sample holds 5,300 or so distinct CDR3 sequences; roughly two fifths are singletons and the top ten take around 6.8%. Peripheral blood genomic DNA, not sorted cells or RNA, was the template. The sample consisted of blood. The rearrangement joins TRBV20-1 to TRBJ1-2; D remains ambiguous. The clonotype originates from a human donor with a blood cancer. DNA of the CDR3: TGCAGTGCTAGTGACACTGGATCGTATGGCTACACCTTC. Amino acids: CSASDTGSYGYTF.